This T cell receptor (beta chain) appears in the sequencing data of a study of glioma-infiltrating T cells after dendritic cell vaccination. Germline assignment: CDR1 MNHGY and CDR2 SVAAGI. V lost 6 bases to trimming and J lost 3 bases; unmatched junction nucleotides: 16. The CDR3 is made up of 17 amino acids. The assay was immunoSEQ multiplex PCR, and TCRdb's table has in-frame clones only and misses some. Of roughly 98,000 clones detected, 65% to 90% appear once; the ten largest clones hold about a sixth. The TCR originated in a human donor with glioblastoma. The sample here was blood, taken before dendritic cell vaccination. The J gene is TRBJ1-2, the V gene TRBV6-9, with TRBD1 matching over 7 bases. In DNA, the CDR3 is TGTGCCAGCAGCCGAACCGCAACAGGGGCCGGCTACTATGGCTACACCTTC. Translation: CASSRTATGAGYYGYTF.